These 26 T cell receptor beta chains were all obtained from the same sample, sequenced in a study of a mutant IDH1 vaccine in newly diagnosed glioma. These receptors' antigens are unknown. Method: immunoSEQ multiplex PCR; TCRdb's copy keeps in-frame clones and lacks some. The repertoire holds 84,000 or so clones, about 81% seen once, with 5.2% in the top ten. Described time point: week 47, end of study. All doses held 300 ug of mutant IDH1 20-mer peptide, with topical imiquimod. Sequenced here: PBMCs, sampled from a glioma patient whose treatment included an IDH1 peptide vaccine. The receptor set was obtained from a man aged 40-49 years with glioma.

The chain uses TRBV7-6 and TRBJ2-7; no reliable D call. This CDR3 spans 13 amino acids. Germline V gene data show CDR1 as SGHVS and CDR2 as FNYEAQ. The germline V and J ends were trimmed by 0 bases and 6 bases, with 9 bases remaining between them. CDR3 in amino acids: CASSLAQRGEQYF. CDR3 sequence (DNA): TGTGCCAGCAGCTTAGCGCAGAGAGGCGAGCAGTACTTC.

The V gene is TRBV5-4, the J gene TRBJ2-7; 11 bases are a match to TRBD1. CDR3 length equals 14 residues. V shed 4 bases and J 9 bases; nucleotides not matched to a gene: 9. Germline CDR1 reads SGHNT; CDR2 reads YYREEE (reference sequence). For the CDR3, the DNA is TGTGCCAGCAGCCCATGGGACAGGGGGAATCGGCAGTACTTC. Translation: CASSPWDRGNRQYF.

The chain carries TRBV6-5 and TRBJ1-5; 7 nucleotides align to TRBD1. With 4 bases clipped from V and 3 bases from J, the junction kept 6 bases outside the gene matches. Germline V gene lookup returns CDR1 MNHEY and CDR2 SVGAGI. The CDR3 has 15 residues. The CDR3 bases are TGTGCCAGCAGTTCCCCCCAGGGGGTCAATCAGCCCCAGCATTTT. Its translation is CASSSPQGVNQPQHF.

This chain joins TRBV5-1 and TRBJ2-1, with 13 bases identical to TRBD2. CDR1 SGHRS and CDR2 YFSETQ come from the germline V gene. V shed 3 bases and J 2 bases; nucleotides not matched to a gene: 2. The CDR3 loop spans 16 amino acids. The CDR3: CASSSGLAGTYNEQFF. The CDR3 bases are TGCGCCAGCAGCTCGGGACTAGCGGGGACCTACAATGAGCAGTTCTTC.

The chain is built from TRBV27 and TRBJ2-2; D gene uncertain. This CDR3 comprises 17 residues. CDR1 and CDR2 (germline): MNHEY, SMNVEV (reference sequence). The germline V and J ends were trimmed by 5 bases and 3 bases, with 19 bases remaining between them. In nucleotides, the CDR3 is TGTGCCAGCAGTCCGTACACCGCTACCCGGGACACCGGGGAGCTGTTTTTT. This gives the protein CASSPYTATRDTGELFF.

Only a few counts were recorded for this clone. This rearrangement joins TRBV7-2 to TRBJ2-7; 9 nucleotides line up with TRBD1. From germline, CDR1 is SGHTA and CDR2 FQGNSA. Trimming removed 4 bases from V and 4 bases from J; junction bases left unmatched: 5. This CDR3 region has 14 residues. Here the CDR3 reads CASSSYRGLYEQYF. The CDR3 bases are TGTGCCAGCAGCTCCTACAGGGGGCTGTACGAGCAGTACTTC.

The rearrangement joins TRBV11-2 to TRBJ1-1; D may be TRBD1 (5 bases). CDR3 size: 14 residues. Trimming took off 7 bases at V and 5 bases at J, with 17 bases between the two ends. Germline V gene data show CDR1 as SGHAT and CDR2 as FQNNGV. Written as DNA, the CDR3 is TGTGCCAGCACCCATTGGGGGGAGGATACTGAAGCTTTCTTT. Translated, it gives CASTHWGEDTEAFF.

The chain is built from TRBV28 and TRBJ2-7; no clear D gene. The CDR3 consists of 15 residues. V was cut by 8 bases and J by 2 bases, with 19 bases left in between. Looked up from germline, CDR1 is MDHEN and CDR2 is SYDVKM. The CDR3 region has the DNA TGTGCCAGCTCAGTTGGCTGGGGTCCTACCTACGAGCAGTACTTC. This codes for CASSVGWGPTYEQYF. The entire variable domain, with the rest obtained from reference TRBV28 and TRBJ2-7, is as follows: DVKVTQSSRYLVKRTGEKVFLECVQDMDHENMFWYRQDPGLGLRLIYFSYDVKMKEKGDIPEGYSVSREKKERFSLILESASTNQTSMYLCASSVGWGPTYEQYFGPGTRLTVT.

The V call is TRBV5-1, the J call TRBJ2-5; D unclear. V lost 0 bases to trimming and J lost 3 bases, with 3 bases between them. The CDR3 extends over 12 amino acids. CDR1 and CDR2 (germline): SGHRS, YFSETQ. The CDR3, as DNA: TGCGCCAGCAGCTTGGGGAAAGAGACCCAGTACTTC. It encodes CASSLGKETQYF.

The chain's CDR3 is CASGDTHTEAFF. The CDR3 DNA sequence: TGCGCCAGCGGGGACACCCACACTGAAGCTTTCTTT. The chain uses TRBV5-1 and TRBJ1-1; tentative D call: TRBD1 (6 bases). Germline CDR1 is SGHRS and CDR2 is YFSETQ. Trimming shortened V by 7 bases and J by 3 bases, and 10 bases separated the two germline ends. The CDR3 consists of 12 residues.

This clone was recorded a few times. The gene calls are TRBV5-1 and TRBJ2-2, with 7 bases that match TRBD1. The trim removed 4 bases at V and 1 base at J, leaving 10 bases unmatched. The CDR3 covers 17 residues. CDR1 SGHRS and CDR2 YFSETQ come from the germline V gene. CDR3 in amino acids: CASSQPRGRGNTGELFF. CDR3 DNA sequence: TGCGCCAGCAGCCAACCTAGGGGGCGCGGGAACACCGGGGAGCTGTTTTTT.

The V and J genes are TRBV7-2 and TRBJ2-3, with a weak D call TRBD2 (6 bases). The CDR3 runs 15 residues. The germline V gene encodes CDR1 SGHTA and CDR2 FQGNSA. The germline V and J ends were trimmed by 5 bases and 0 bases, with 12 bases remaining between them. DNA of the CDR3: TGTGCCAGCAGCCCGGGACTCTCTAGCACAGATACGCAGTATTTT. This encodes CASSPGLSSTDTQYF. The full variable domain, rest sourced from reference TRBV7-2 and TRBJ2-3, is GAGVSQSPSNKVTEKGKDVELRCDPISGHTALYWYRQSLGQGLEFLIYFQGNSAPDKSGLPSDRFSAERTGGSVSTLTIQRTQQEDSAVYLCASSPGLSSTDTQYFGPGTRLTVL.

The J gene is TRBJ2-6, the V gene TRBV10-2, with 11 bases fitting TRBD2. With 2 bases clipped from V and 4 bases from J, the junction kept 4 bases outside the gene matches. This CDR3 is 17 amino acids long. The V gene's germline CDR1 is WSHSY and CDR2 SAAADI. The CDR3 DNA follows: TGCGCCAGCAGTGAGCCGGGACTAGCGGCCGGGGCCAACGTCCTGACTTTC. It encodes CASSEPGLAAGANVLTF.

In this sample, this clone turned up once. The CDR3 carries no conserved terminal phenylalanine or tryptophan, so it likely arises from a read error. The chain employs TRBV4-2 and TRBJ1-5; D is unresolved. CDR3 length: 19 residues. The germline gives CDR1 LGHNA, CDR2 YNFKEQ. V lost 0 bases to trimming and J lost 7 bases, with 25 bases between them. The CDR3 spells CASSQEGKAGQQAAQPQHL. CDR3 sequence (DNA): TGTGCCAGCAGCCAAGAGGGAAAGGCAGGCCAGCAGGCCGCACAGCCCCAGCATCTT.

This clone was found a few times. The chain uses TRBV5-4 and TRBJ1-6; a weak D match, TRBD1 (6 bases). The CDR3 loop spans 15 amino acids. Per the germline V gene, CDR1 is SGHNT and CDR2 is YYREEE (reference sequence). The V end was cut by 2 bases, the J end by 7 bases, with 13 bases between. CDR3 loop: CASSLTGTLNSPLHF. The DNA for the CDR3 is TGTGCCAGCAGCTTAACAGGGACGTTAAATTCACCCCTCCACTTT.

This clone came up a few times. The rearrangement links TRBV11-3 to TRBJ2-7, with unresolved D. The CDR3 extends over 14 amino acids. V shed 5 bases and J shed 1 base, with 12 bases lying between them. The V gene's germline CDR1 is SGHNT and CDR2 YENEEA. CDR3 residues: CASSLSTGSYEQYF. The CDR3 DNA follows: TGTGCCAGCAGCCTCTCTACGGGTTCCTACGAGCAGTACTTC.

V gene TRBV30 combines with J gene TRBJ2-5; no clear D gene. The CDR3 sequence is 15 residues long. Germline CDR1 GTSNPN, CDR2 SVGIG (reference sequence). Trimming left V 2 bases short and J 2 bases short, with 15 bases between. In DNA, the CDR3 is TGTGCCTGGAGTATGGGCCCCATGGGGCAAGAGACCCAGTACTTC. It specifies CAWSMGPMGQETQYF. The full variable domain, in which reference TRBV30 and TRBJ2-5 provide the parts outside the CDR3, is SQTIHQWPATLVQPVGSPLSLECTVEGTSNPNLYWYRQAAGRGLQLLFYSVGIGQISSEVPQNLSASRPQDRQFILSSKKLLLSDSGFYLCAWSMGPMGQETQYFGPGTRLLVL.

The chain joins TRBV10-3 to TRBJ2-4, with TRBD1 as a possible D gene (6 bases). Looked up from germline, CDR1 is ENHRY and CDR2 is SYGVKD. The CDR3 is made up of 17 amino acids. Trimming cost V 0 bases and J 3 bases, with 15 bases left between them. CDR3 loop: CAISESRDNRGKNIQYF. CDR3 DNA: TGTGCCATCAGTGAGTCGAGGGACAATAGGGGCAAAAACATTCAGTACTTC.

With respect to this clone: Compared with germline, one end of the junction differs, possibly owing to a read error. The CDR3 sequence: CASTLTGQGSPLHF. The CDR3 region has the DNA TGTGCCAGCACCTTGACGGGACAGGGTTCACCCCTCCACTTT. The rearrangement links TRBV5-5 to TRBJ1-6; TRBD1 aligns across 9 bases. This CDR3 comprises 14 residues. CDR1 is SGHKS and CDR2 is YYEKEE in the germline V gene (reference sequence).

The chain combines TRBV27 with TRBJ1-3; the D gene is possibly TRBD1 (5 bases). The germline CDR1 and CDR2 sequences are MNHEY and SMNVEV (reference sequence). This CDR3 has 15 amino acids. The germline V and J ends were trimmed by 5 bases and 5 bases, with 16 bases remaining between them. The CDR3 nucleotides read TGTGCCAGCAGTAGGATGGGGACGGGAAGAAACACCATATATTTT. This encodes CASSRMGTGRNTIYF.

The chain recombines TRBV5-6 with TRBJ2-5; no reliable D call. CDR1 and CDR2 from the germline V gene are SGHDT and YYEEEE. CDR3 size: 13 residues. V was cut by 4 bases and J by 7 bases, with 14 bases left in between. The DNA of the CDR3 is TGTGCCAGCAGCCCCGACACCTTGGGGACCCAGTACTTC. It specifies CASSPDTLGTQYF.

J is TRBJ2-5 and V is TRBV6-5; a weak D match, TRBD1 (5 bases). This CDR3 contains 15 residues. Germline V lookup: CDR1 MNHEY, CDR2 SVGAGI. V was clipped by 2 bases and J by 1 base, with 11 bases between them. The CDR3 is CASSYGAGIQETQYF. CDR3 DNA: TGTGCCAGCAGTTACGGGGCAGGTATCCAAGAGACCCAGTACTTC.

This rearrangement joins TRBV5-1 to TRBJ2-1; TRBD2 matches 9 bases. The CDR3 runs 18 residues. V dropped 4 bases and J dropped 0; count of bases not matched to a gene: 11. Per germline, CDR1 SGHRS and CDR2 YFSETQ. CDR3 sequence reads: CASSAPAASGVSYNEQFF. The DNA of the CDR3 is TGCGCCAGCAGCGCCCCGGCAGCTAGCGGGGTCTCCTACAATGAGCAGTTCTTC.

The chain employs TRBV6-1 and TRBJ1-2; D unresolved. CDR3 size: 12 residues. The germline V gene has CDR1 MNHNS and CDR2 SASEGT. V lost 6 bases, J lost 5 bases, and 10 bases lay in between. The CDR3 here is CASSLGRYGYTF. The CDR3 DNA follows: TGTGCCAGCAGCCTCGGACGGTATGGCTACACCTTC.

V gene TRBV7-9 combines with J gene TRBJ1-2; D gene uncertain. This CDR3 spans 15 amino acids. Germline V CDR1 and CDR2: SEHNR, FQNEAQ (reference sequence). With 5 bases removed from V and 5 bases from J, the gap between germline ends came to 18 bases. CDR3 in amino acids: CASSDFAGSLYGYTF. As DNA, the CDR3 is TGTGCCAGCAGCGACTTCGCCGGGTCTCTATATGGCTACACCTTC.

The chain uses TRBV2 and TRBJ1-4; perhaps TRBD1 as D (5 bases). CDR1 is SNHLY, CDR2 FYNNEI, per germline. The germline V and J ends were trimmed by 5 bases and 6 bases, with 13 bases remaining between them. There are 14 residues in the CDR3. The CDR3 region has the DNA TGTGCCAGCAGTCAGTCAGGGCTTGATGAAAAACTGTTTTTT. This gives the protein CASSQSGLDEKLFF.